Listed below are T cell receptor beta chains from one sample, sequenced in a study of early stage breast cancer tumors. TCRdb's table, derived via immunoSEQ multiplex PCR, lists solely in-frame clones and lacks some. The sample lists just over 50,000 clones, roughly 78% occurring once. What was sequenced was blood. All receptors derive from a person aged 35 to 50 with breast cancer. CDR3s include the opening cysteine and the closing phenylalanine or tryptophan. A D gene is named only where the DNA matches it firmly. Part of the rows lack a size; the others show once, few, many or a class for expanded clones.

j_gene | abundance | d_gene | v_gene | len | CDR3nt | CDR3aa
TRBJ2-7 | - | - | TRBV7-3 | 15 | TGTGCCAGCAGCTCGTCGGGAGGGGGCATGGACGAGCAGTACTTC | CASSSSGGGMDEQYF
TRBJ1-5 | - | TRBD1 | TRBV19 | 14 | TGTGCCAGTACCACACAGGGGACGAGGCAGCCCCAGCATTTT | CASTTQGTRQPQHF
TRBJ2-3 | - | - | TRBV7-2 | 12 | TGTGCCAGCAGCTTAGTATCCCATACGCAGTATTTT | CASSLVSHTQYF
TRBJ2-3 | - | - | TRBV4-2 | 17 | TGTGCCAGCAGCCAAGAAAGAGCTAGCGCCCGCACAGATACGCAGTATTTT | CASSQERASARTDTQYF
TRBJ1-5 | - | - | TRBV19 | 16 | TGTGCCAGTAGTATGACGGGGAGGGGGGGCAATCAGCCCCAGCATTTT | CASSMTGRGGNQPQHF
TRBJ2-5 | - | - | TRBV4-1 | 13 | TGCGCCGGACAAATTAGGCAGGGGGAGACCCAGTACTTC | CAGQIRQGETQYF
TRBJ2-7 | - | TRBD2 | TRBV6-4 | 13 | TGTGCCAGCAGTGACCTCGGGGGGGGCGAGCAGTACTTC | CASSDLGGGEQYF
TRBJ1-1 | - | - | TRBV5-8 | 13 | TGTGCCAGCAGTTTGGACGGGACACGTGAAGCTTTCTTT | CASSLDGTREAFF
TRBJ2-3 | - | - | TRBV7-2 | 16 | TGTGCCAGCAGCTTAGCGGGGCTAGGGACCACAGATACGCAGTATTTT | CASSLAGLGTTDTQYF
TRBJ1-3 | - | - | TRBV6-1 | 17 | TGTGCCAGCAGTGAAGCCAGTAGCCCCGTGTCTGGAAACACCATATATTTT | CASSEASSPVSGNTIYF
TRBJ2-3 | - | TRBD2 | TRBV10-3 | 15 | TGTGCCATCAGGGGGACTAGCGGCAACACAGATACGCAGTATTTT | CAIRGTSGNTDTQYF
TRBJ1-3 | - | TRBD1 | TRBV5-4 | 15 | TGTGCCAGCAGCGAAGGACAGGGGGCTGGGAACACCATATATTTT | CASSEGQGAGNTIYF
TRBJ1-5 | once | - | TRBV6-1 | 15 | TGTGCCAGCAGTGAATTGGGGGTTGGCAATCAGCCCCAGCATTTT | CASSELGVGNQPQHF
TRBJ1-2 | - | - | TRBV18 | 14 | TGTGCCAGCTCACCCGAGGGGTCTTACTATGGCTACACCTTC | CASSPEGSYYGYTF
TRBJ2-5 | - | TRBD2 | TRBV10-2 | 17 | TGCGCCAGCCGGACTAGCGGGAGGGGGGGAAGCCAAGAGACCCAGTACTTC | CASRTSGRGGSQETQYF
TRBJ1-4 | few | - | TRBV9 | 16 | TGTGCCAGCAGCTTAGGGGTTGGGTCAACTAATGAAAAACTGTTTTTT | CASSLGVGSTNEKLFF
TRBJ1-2 | - | - | TRBV19 | 13 | TGTGCCAGTAGTATAGGGGTTGACTATGGCTACACCTTC | CASSIGVDYGYTF
TRBJ2-1 | - | TRBD1 | TRBV5-4 | 15 | TGTGCCAGCAGCCGAGGGGGACAGGGTACTAGTGAGCAGTTCTTC | CASSRGGQGTSEQFF
TRBJ1-1 | - | - | TRBV29-1 | 15 | TGCAGCGTTGAAGATCTGTCGGGACACGAAACTGAAGCTTTCTTT | CSVEDLSGHETEAFF
TRBJ2-7 | - | - | TRBV4-2 | 15 | TGTGCCAGCAGCCAAGATCCCAGGGGTTCCTACGAGCAGTACTTC | CASSQDPRGSYEQYF
TRBJ2-2 | once | - | TRBV6-1 | 15 | TGTGCCAGCAGTGAGAACGGGCTCCTTGACGGGGAGCTGTTTTTT | CASSENGLLDGELFF
TRBJ2-7 | - | TRBD2 | TRBV6-1 | 15 | TGTGCCATCCAGAGGCTAGCGGGATCCAACTACGAGCAGTACTTC | CAIQRLAGSNYEQYF
TRBJ1-1 | few | TRBD1 | TRBV14 | 14 | TGTGCCAGCAGCCTGACAGGGGGGAGAGCTGAAGCTTTCTTT | CASSLTGGRAEAFF